The T cell receptor beta chain described here comes from a study of blood T cell repertoires in COVID-19. Study information: COVID-19 samples collected from the United States, Italy and Spain covered acute and convalescent phases. PBMCs, B-cell-depleted T cells, or T cells were the source of the cDNA or gDNA that made up the material.

As processed by the authors: Scientists estimated how many nucleated cells there were by amplifying reference gene primers. Produced via immunoSEQ multiplex PCR; TCRdb's table is partial and in-frame only. V, J and clone size reflect that table, while D and trimming were determined from the DNA. The sample records approximately 150,000 clones, 90% being singletons. This CDR3 is 14 amino acids long. Germline V gene lookup returns CDR1 MNHEY and CDR2 SVGAGI. The V and J ends lost 2 bases and 5 bases, in that order; junction bases with no gene match: 5. Sequencing was done on a sample of peripheral blood. The chain couples TRBV6-5 to TRBJ1-1, with 7 bases matching TRBD1. This receptor was taken from a man aged 55-75 years with active or convalescent COVID-19. The CDR3 spells CASSYEGGRTEAFF. CDR3 DNA: TGTGCCAGCAGTTACGAAGGGGGCCGTACTGAAGCTTTCTTT.